Detailed here is one T cell receptor beta chain. No antigen is known for it. The record originates from a study of T cell repertoires in cytomegalovirus infection. About the research overall: Public signatures in TCR beta pointed to CMV infection and matching HLA type. Study-level findings and limits: Carriage of CMV together with the relevant HLA was identifiable through cumulative public TCR beta family frequency. Dominating the ex vivo response were HLA-C-restricted CMV-specific TCR beta clonotypes.

Each CDR3 protein is one row after TCRdb ran MiXCR on the reads. The sample has approximately 100,000 distinct CDR3 sequences, less than 25% seen once. In germline, CDR1 is MNHEY, CDR2 SVGAGI. J gave up 1 base and V 6 bases, and 9 bases lay outside the gene matches. This CDR3 region has 16 residues. Specimen: CD8+ T cells from PBMCs. This TCR derives from a human donor in good health (CMV status not recorded). Some clones in this sample may be carry-over from other donors' samples. The chain combines TRBV6-5 with TRBJ1-1; 9 nucleotides align to TRBD1. The CDR3 is CASRQIGQGRNTEAFF. The CDR3, as DNA: TGTGCCAGCAGACAGATCGGACAGGGGAGGAACACTGAAGCTTTCTTT.